Reported below is one TCR beta chain. The data are from a study of blood T cell repertoires in COVID-19. V was pared by 6 bases and J by 1 base, with 12 bases between. From germline, CDR1 is MDHEN and CDR2 SYDVKM. This CDR3 is 14 amino acids long. The method was immunoSEQ multiplex PCR; TCRdb's version includes in-frame clones alone and lacks a portion of them. The data contain roughly 250,000 clones, around 86% of them seen just once; the ten biggest clones take up 1.5% to 2%. The sequenced sample consisted of PBMCs or T cells enriched from blood (not recorded which). The V and J genes are TRBV28 and TRBJ1-2, with a possible D match to TRBD1 (5 bases). This receptor was identified in a woman between 50 and 59 years old who had recovered from COVID-19. CDR3 amino acids: CASRSGGVNYGYTF. In nucleotides, the CDR3 is TGTGCCAGCAGATCGGGGGGGGTTAACTATGGCTACACCTTC.